This passage covers 5 T cell receptor beta chains from one sample sequenced in a study of control samples from healthy donors and cancer patients. Libraries were prepared by immunoSEQ multiplex PCR; TCRdb keeps only in-frame clonotypes and omits some of them. The table lists under 200,000 clones, about 90% of them singletons, with nearly 5% in the top ten. Specimen: blood. The receptors shown here come from a young woman in good health.

J is TRBJ2-7 and V is TRBV27; no reliable D call. V was clipped by 2 bases and J by 5 bases, with 13 bases between them. The CDR3 has 14 amino acids. CDR1 is MNHEY and CDR2 is SMNVEV in the germline V gene (reference sequence). The CDR3 region is CASSLNPGPHEQYF. The CDR3 nucleotides read TGTGCCAGCAGTTTAAATCCAGGTCCCCACGAGCAGTACTTC.

The V gene is TRBV18, the J gene TRBJ1-1; D not resolved. Trimming shortened V by 0 bases and J by 6 bases, and 8 bases separated the two germline ends. The CDR3 length is 13 residues. From germline, CDR1 is KGHSH and CDR2 LQKENI. This chain's CDR3 is CASSPPSPAEAFF. The CDR3 DNA follows: TGTGCCAGCTCACCACCGTCTCCCGCTGAAGCTTTCTTT.

The V and J genes are TRBV7-2 and TRBJ2-7; D is unresolved. CDR3 length: 11 residues. Trimming took off 5 bases at V and 0 bases at J, with 2 bases between the two ends. Germline CDR1 SGHTA, CDR2 FQGNSA. In DNA form, the CDR3 reads TGTGCCAGCAGCGCCTCCTACGAGCAGTACTTC. Its protein is CASSASYEQYF.

The chain carries TRBV5-1 and TRBJ2-3; D ambiguous. V lost 0 bases, J lost 0 bases, and 14 bases lay in between. The CDR3 contains 17 residues. Germline CDR1 is SGHRS and CDR2 is YFSETQ. The CDR3 sequence is CASSLGTGPPSTDTQYF. CDR3 coding DNA: TGCGCCAGCAGCTTGGGGACCGGGCCCCCAAGCACAGATACGCAGTATTTT. Together with reference TRBV5-1 and TRBJ2-3, the CDR3 gives the full variable domain: KAGVTQTPRYLIKTRGQQVTLSCSPISGHRSVSWYQQTPGQGLQFLFEYFSETQRNKGNFPGRFSGRQFSNSRSEMNVSTLELGDSALYLCASSLGTGPPSTDTQYFGPGTRLTVL.

This clone was detected only a few times. The rearrangement links TRBV27 to TRBJ1-4, with TRBD1 identical over 7 bases. The V gene end was trimmed by 7 bases and the J gene end by 6 bases; junction bases not matched to a gene: 17. In germline, CDR1 is MNHEY, CDR2 SMNVEV (reference sequence). The CDR3 is made up of 17 amino acids. CDR3 region: CASTWGQLILLDEKLFF. CDR3 coding DNA: TGTGCCAGCACCTGGGGACAGCTAATTTTACTTGATGAAAAACTGTTTTTT.